This is a list of T cell receptor beta chains from one sample in a study of blood T cell repertoires in COVID-19. Some clones are missing from TCRdb's copy, which holds only in-frame ones; the method was immunoSEQ multiplex PCR. The sample contains approximately 470,000 clones, approximately 90% of which appear only once. Source material: PBMCs or T cells enriched from blood (not recorded which). Receptors originate from a woman aged 18 to 35 who had recovered from COVID-19. The CDR3 runs from the conserved cysteine through the conserved F or W. The order of the fields is CDR3 protein, CDR3 DNA, V gene, clone size, J gene, D gene. A D gene is named only where the DNA matches it firmly. The size entry is marked missing in some rows and otherwise reads once, few, many or a size class.

CDR3 protein: CASSQDPVTGDTQYF
CDR3 DNA: TGTGCCAGCAGCCAAGATCCGGTGACTGGCGATACGCAGTATTTT
V gene: TRBV3-1/TRBV3-2
clone size: NA
J gene: TRBJ2-3
D gene: NA

CDR3 protein: CASSRTRQDEQYF
CDR3 DNA: TGTGCCAGTAGTAGAACCCGGCAGGACGAGCAGTACTTC
V gene: TRBV19
clone size: NA
J gene: TRBJ2-7
D gene: NA

CDR3 protein: CASSESSSGGITDTQYF
CDR3 DNA: TGCGCCAGCAGTGAGTCATCTAGCGGGGGTATCACAGATACGCAGTATTTT
V gene: TRBV10-1
clone size: NA
J gene: TRBJ2-3
D gene: TRBD2

CDR3 protein: CASSHVRQGASGANVLTF
CDR3 DNA: TGTGCCAGCAGCCATGTTAGGCAGGGGGCCTCTGGGGCCAACGTCCTGACTTTC
V gene: TRBV3-1/TRBV3-2
clone size: NA
J gene: TRBJ2-6
D gene: TRBD1

CDR3 protein: CASATGQGETEAFF
CDR3 DNA: TGCGCCAGCGCAACCGGACAGGGTGAAACTGAAGCTTTCTTT
V gene: TRBV5-1
clone size: NA
J gene: TRBJ1-1
D gene: TRBD1

CDR3 protein: CASSLGSLADTQYF
CDR3 DNA: TGTGCCAGCAGTTTAGGGAGTCTAGCGGATACGCAGTATTTT
V gene: TRBV28
clone size: NA
J gene: TRBJ2-3
D gene: NA

CDR3 protein: CASRRGDKSSYNSPLHF
CDR3 DNA: TGCGCCAGCAGACGGGGGGATAAGAGCTCCTATAATTCACCCCTCCACTTT
V gene: TRBV4-1
clone size: NA
J gene: TRBJ1-6
D gene: NA

CDR3 protein: CASSFPNREQYF
CDR3 DNA: TGTGCCAGCAGTTTTCCAAACAGAGAGCAGTACTTC
V gene: TRBV12-3/TRBV12-4
clone size: NA
J gene: TRBJ2-7
D gene: NA

CDR3 protein: CATSVPGTGGDEKLFF
CDR3 DNA: TGTGCCACCAGCGTTCCCGGGACAGGGGGCGATGAAAAACTGTTTTTT
V gene: TRBV15
clone size: NA
J gene: TRBJ1-4
D gene: TRBD1

CDR3 protein: CASSSGPGGRYEQYF
CDR3 DNA: TGTGCCAGCAGTTCCGGCCCGGGGGGCCGCTACGAGCAGTACTTC
V gene: TRBV6-6
clone size: NA
J gene: TRBJ2-7
D gene: NA

CDR3 protein: CASSLGQGGGYTF
CDR3 DNA: TGTGCCAGCAGTCTAGGACAGGGGGGTGGCTACACCTTC
V gene: TRBV2
clone size: NA
J gene: TRBJ1-2
D gene: TRBD1

CDR3 protein: CAIAEKLFF
CDR3 DNA: TGTGCCATCGCGGAAAAACTGTTTTTT
V gene: TRBV10-3
clone size: NA
J gene: TRBJ1-4
D gene: NA

CDR3 protein: CASSDRDSTQAQYF
CDR3 DNA: TGCGCCAGCAGTGACCGGGACTCTACTCAAGCGCAGTATTTT
V gene: TRBV5-1
clone size: once
J gene: TRBJ2-3
D gene: NA

CDR3 protein: CSATRDAQFF
CDR3 DNA: TGCAGCGCTACCAGGGATGCGCAGTTCTTC
V gene: TRBV29-1
clone size: NA
J gene: TRBJ2-1
D gene: NA

CDR3 protein: CAWSTRLISNQPQHF
CDR3 DNA: TGTGCCTGGAGTACGAGATTAATTAGCAATCAGCCCCAGCATTTT
V gene: TRBV30
clone size: NA
J gene: TRBJ1-5
D gene: NA

CDR3 protein: CATQGDTGQPQHF
CDR3 DNA: TGTGCCACCCAGGGGGACACAGGTCAGCCCCAGCATTTT
V gene: TRBV28
clone size: NA
J gene: TRBJ1-5
D gene: TRBD1

CDR3 protein: CAARGVYNSPLHF
CDR3 DNA: TGTGCCGCACGGGGGGTCTATAATTCACCCCTCCACTTT
V gene: TRBV28
clone size: NA
J gene: TRBJ1-6
D gene: NA

CDR3 protein: CSALRGFEQFF
CDR3 DNA: TGCAGTGCTCTGAGAGGATTTGAGCAGTTCTTC
V gene: TRBV20-1
clone size: NA
J gene: TRBJ2-1
D gene: NA

CDR3 protein: CASSVYTGELFF
CDR3 DNA: TGTGCCAGCAGCGTATACACCGGGGAGCTGTTTTTT
V gene: TRBV7-9
clone size: NA
J gene: TRBJ2-2
D gene: NA

CDR3 protein: CASSTIYDRGETQYF
CDR3 DNA: TGTGCCAGCAGTACGATTTATGACAGGGGAGAGACCCAGTACTTC
V gene: TRBV6-5
clone size: NA
J gene: TRBJ2-5
D gene: TRBD1

CDR3 protein: CASSLMNRGYTF
CDR3 DNA: TGTGCCAGCAGTTTGATGAACCGGGGCTACACCTTC
V gene: TRBV6-5
clone size: once
J gene: TRBJ1-2
D gene: NA

CDR3 protein: CASRRAVTNTEAFF
CDR3 DNA: TGTGCCAGCCGCAGGGCAGTAACGAACACTGAAGCTTTCTTT
V gene: TRBV6-6
clone size: NA
J gene: TRBJ1-1
D gene: NA

CDR3 protein: CASQRGGYNEQFF
CDR3 DNA: TGTGCCAGTCAGCGGGGGGGTTACAATGAGCAGTTCTTC
V gene: TRBV27
clone size: NA
J gene: TRBJ2-1
D gene: TRBD2

CDR3 protein: CASGTLNQPQHF
CDR3 DNA: TGTGCCAGCGGTACTCTCAATCAGCCCCAGCATTTT
V gene: TRBV21-1
clone size: NA
J gene: TRBJ1-5
D gene: NA

CDR3 protein: CASSQDRGSGYTF
CDR3 DNA: TGTGCCAGCAGCCAGGACAGGGGGAGTGGCTACACCTTC
V gene: TRBV3-1/TRBV3-2
clone size: NA
J gene: TRBJ1-2
D gene: TRBD1

CDR3 protein: CASSYSRGYGEKLFF
CDR3 DNA: TGTGCCAGCAGTTACTCGAGAGGGTATGGGGAAAAACTGTTTTTT
V gene: TRBV6-5
clone size: once
J gene: TRBJ1-4
D gene: NA

CDR3 protein: CASSRLAGLYNEQFF
CDR3 DNA: TGTGCCAGCAGCCGACTAGCGGGGTTGTACAATGAGCAGTTCTTC
V gene: TRBV3-1/TRBV3-2
clone size: NA
J gene: TRBJ2-1
D gene: TRBD2

CDR3 protein: CASSGRGSETQYF
CDR3 DNA: TGTGCCAGCAGTGGGCGGGGATCAGAGACCCAGTACTTC
V gene: TRBV2
clone size: NA
J gene: TRBJ2-5
D gene: NA

CDR3 protein: CASSLGGVNEQFF
CDR3 DNA: TGTGCCAGCAGCTTAGGCGGCGTAAATGAGCAGTTCTTC
V gene: TRBV7-9
clone size: NA
J gene: TRBJ2-1
D gene: NA

CDR3 protein: CASSLNRAQQYF
CDR3 DNA: TGCGCCAGCAGTTTAAACAGGGCTCAGCAGTACTTC
V gene: TRBV5-1
clone size: NA
J gene: TRBJ2-7
D gene: NA

CDR3 protein: CASSPGEGSRGYTF
CDR3 DNA: TGTGCCAGCAGCCCAGGTGAGGGTTCGCGGGGCTACACCTTC
V gene: TRBV27
clone size: NA
J gene: TRBJ1-2
D gene: NA

CDR3 protein: CASSYNTGYGYTF
CDR3 DNA: TGTGCCAGCAGTTACAATACAGGGTACGGCTACACCTTC
V gene: TRBV12-3/TRBV12-4
clone size: NA
J gene: TRBJ1-2
D gene: NA

CDR3 protein: CASSSSGTGGNEQFF
CDR3 DNA: TGTGCCAGCAGCTCCTCCGGGACAGGGGGCAATGAGCAGTTCTTC
V gene: TRBV7-9
clone size: NA
J gene: TRBJ2-1
D gene: TRBD1

CDR3 protein: CASSPPRTLTREQFF
CDR3 DNA: TGTGCCAGCAGCCCCCCCAGGACACTCACCCGCGAGCAGTTCTTC
V gene: TRBV9
clone size: once
J gene: TRBJ2-1
D gene: NA

CDR3 protein: CASSLQVSGSYNSPLHF
CDR3 DNA: TGCGCCAGCAGCTTGCAGGTTTCAGGGTCCTATAATTCACCCCTCCACTTT
V gene: TRBV5-1
clone size: NA
J gene: TRBJ1-6
D gene: NA